This T cell receptor (beta chain) was sequenced for a study of cytomegalovirus exposure and HLA in healthy donors (dated by TCRdb to the late 2010s). Background for the entire study: The 650 to 800 repertoires of the first cohort and the roughly 120 validation repertoires were produced on the same platform, according to a later analysis. The study aimed to test whether signatures of past pathogen exposure could be identified by cataloging public T cell receptors. In addition to the first cohort of roughly 670 subjects, a separate validation cohort of 120 different subjects was used. To predict cytomegalovirus infection status, the study brought together high-throughput TCR immunosequencing, statistical association of individual TCRs with disease status, and machine learning.

Library generation was performed with the immunoSEQ multiplex PCR assay. Processing in the source paper ran as follows. To diagnose cytomegalovirus status from the catalog of TCR beta chain sequences, a statistical classification framework was built. TCRdb retrieved this table from immuneACCESS and kept in-frame rearrangements only. Not all clones are present; in checked studies, unresolved V genes account for under half, and no reason is known for the remainder. The DNA was the basis for D and trimming; V, J and clone size are from that table. The sample has roughly 56,000 clones on record, 93% of them singletons. The ten largest clones take up more than 1.5% of the sample. General findings and caveats noted by the study authors: A later analysis found that TCRs clustered in the first cohort also tended to co-occur in the 95 to 150 validation repertoires, with just under 95% of cluster scores above 0. A later analysis had no HLA typing for the validation cohort, so co-occurrence there was scored across all 120 or so repertoires. Cytomegalovirus status was reported to be diagnosed by the classifier with high specificity and sensitivity in both the original and validation cohorts. In vitro tests confirmed that three of the cytomegalovirus-associated TCR beta chains recognize cytomegalovirus antigens. Most TCR sequences were observed very rarely across donors, whereas some public TCRs were present in many individuals. It was suggested by the authors that the approach could potentially be generalized to other disease states and immunological phenotypes. The study gave a list of 150 to 200 TCR beta chains associated with cytomegalovirus.

Points on this clone: This receptor's antigen is unknown. Base qualities are not recorded, but no much larger clone differs from it by a single base.

From the germline V gene (reference sequence), CDR1 is LNHNV and CDR2 is YYDKDF. Trimming accounts for 0 bases at V and 1 base at J, while the number of junction bases matched to no gene is 3. There are 16 amino acids in the CDR3, from cysteine to phenylalanine inclusive. Left in the record is the CDR3 DNA by itself, 48 bases read in frame from the first base. The donors were included in the validation cohort of some 120 subjects, a group kept apart from the roughly 700-subject first cohort. This sequence originates from a woman under 30 in good health and CMV-seropositive. Here the chain combines TRBV15 and TRBJ2-3; TRBD2 aligns with 8 central bases. Sequencing used PBMCs. The CDR3: CATSRDQAGGTDTQYF. In nucleotide form, the sequence is TGTGCCACCAGCAGAGATCAAGCGGGGGGCACAGATACGCAGTATTTT.